This TCR beta chain was recovered during a study of OX40 agonist ivuxolimab in advanced cancers. At the level of the study: Ivuxolimab, which patients received intravenously every 2 weeks, was dosed at 0.01 to 10 mg/kg. General observations from the study: The expanded peripheral T cells' antigen specificity was not determined.

Of note for this clone: Its antigen is not identified.

Generated by immunoSEQ multiplex PCR, the TCRdb table keeps only in-frame clones and is missing some. The profile covers about 120,000 clones, with about 93% appearing a single time and approximately 0.15% taken by the ten largest. The CDR3 has 15 amino acids. The chain couples TRBV21-1 to TRBJ2-6; the table calls TRBD2, which could not be checked here. TRBV21-1 is shown as a pseudogene. This receptor was identified in an adult with an advanced solid tumor such as melanoma, head and neck, liver or kidney cancer. The material sequenced was CD4+ or CD8+ T cells sorted from blood, taken in a trial of the OX40 agonist ivuxolimab. The CDR3 DNA reads TGTGCCGGCCACCGGGGGACCTCTGGGGCCAACGTCCTGACTTTC. Encoded protein: CAGHRGTSGANVLTF.